The rows below give T cell receptor beta chains drawn from one sample of a study of T cells in Graves' hyperthyroidism and ophthalmopathy. TCRdb ran MiXCR on the multiplex PCR reads and lists one entry per CDR3 protein. The sample consists of 700,000 or so distinct CDR3 sequences, 16% of them appearing once. The material sequenced was blood. All receptors derive from a man aged 18-30 years with Graves' hyperthyroidism. The CDR3 runs from the conserved cysteine through the conserved F or W. The D gene is left open where the match is weak. A clone size is listed for some rows: how often the clone was seen (once, few, many), or a class if it is expanded.

J gene | V gene | D gene | clone size | CDR3 DNA | CDR3 protein
TRBJ2-3 | TRBV6-2/TRBV6-3 | TRBD2 | NA | TGTGCCAGCAGTTACGGGCGGGAGGGCCTGGCAGATACGCAGTATTTT | CASSYGREGLADTQYF
TRBJ2-3 | TRBV2 | NA | NA | TGTGCCAGCAGTTCCGCGGCAGCCCCAGATACGCAGTATTTT | CASSSAAAPDTQYF
TRBJ1-3 | TRBV18 | NA | few | TGTGCCAGCTCACCGGGTAGCTCTGGAAACACCATATATTTT | CASSPGSSGNTIYF
TRBJ2-2 | TRBV20-1 | TRBD1 | NA | TGCAGTGCAGAACAGGGGACCGGGGAGCTGTTTTTT | CSAEQGTGELFF
TRBJ2-3 | TRBV6-5 | TRBD2 | few | TGTGCCAGCAGTTACGGCGCGGGAGGGCCGTCAGATACGCAGTATTTT | CASSYGAGGPSDTQYF
TRBJ2-1 | TRBV7-2 | TRBD2 | many | TGTGCCAGCAGCTTTCCCCCGGGACTAGCGGGAGATGAGCAGTTCTTC | CASSFPPGLAGDEQFF
TRBJ2-1 | TRBV12-3/TRBV12-4 | TRBD2 | NA | TGTGCCAGCAAGGAGACTAGCGGGACTCTATACAATGAGCAGTTCTTC | CASKETSGTLYNEQFF
TRBJ2-7 | TRBV20-1 | TRBD2 | many | TGCAGTGCTAGAGATCTCCTAGCGGGAGGGCCCGAGCAGTACTTC | CSARDLLAGGPEQYF
TRBJ1-1 | TRBV16 | NA | few | TGTGCCAGCAGCCAACGCCAGGGCTTGAACACTGAAGCTTTCTTT | CASSQRQGLNTEAFF
TRBJ2-3 | TRBV20-1 | TRBD2 | once | TGCAGTGCTACCGGACTAGCGGGAGGGCAGTACACAGATACGCAGTATTTT | CSATGLAGGQYTDTQYF
TRBJ2-5 | TRBV30 | NA | many | TGTGCCTGGAGTCTTATCGGGGTTAGAGGGACCCAGTACTTC | CAWSLIGVRGTQYF
TRBJ2-1 | TRBV2 | TRBD1 | NA | TGTGCCAGCAGTGAACGACAGGGGGGTGACTACACTAACAATGAGCAGTTCTTC | CASSERQGGDYTNNEQFF
TRBJ1-2 | TRBV30 | NA | few | TGTGCCTGGAGTGCCGGGGACGGAGGGGGTTACACCTTC | CAWSAGDGGGYTF
TRBJ2-5 | TRBV12-3/TRBV12-4 | TRBD2 | many | TGTGCCAGCACGGCGGGAGCCCCCGAGACCCAGTACTTC | CASTAGAPETQYF
TRBJ1-2 | TRBV3-1 | NA | many | TGTGCCAGCAGCCAAGACAGGGAGGTTGTCTATGGCTACACCTTC | CASSQDREVVYGYTF
TRBJ1-2 | TRBV2 | NA | many | TGTGCCAGCAGCCCTCAGATGGTTAGCTACACCTTC | CASSPQMVSYTF
TRBJ1-4 | TRBV3-1 | NA | once | TGTGCCAGCAGCCCTCAGGGGAGGGGGATCTATAATGAAAAACTGTTTTTT | CASSPQGRGIYNEKLFF
TRBJ2-1 | TRBV29-1 | TRBD1 | NA | TGCAGCGGTGAAGCCCCGGGACAGGGGCTAAACGGCGGGGCTTATGAGCAGTTCTTC | CSGEAPGQGLNGGAYEQFF
TRBJ1-4 | TRBV20-1 | NA | few | TGCAGTGCTAGAGACAGGGCCCTTAATGAAAAACTGTTTTTT | CSARDRALNEKLFF
TRBJ1-3 | TRBV20-1 | TRBD1 | few | TGCAGTGCTAGAGATCATGGGACAGGGGATGGAAACACCATATATTTT | CSARDHGTGDGNTIYF
TRBJ2-1 | TRBV28 | NA | many | TGTGCCAGCAGTTTGGGGGGCAGGGCGCGCAATGAGCAGTTCTTC | CASSLGGRARNEQFF
TRBJ2-1 | TRBV7-6 | TRBD2 | NA | TGTGCCAGCAGCCTCACTCGCCCAGCCCGCGGGAGTTCCTACAATGAGCAGTTCTTC | CASSLTRPARGSSYNEQFF
TRBJ1-2 | TRBV6-2/TRBV6-3 | NA | few | TGTGCCAGCAGCTACTCATCGGTAAACTATGGCTACACCTTC | CASSYSSVNYGYTF
TRBJ2-2 | TRBV30 | NA | few | TGTGCCTACCCCCTTTCTTTTGGAACGAACACCGGGGAGCTGTTTTTT | CAYPLSFGTNTGELFF
TRBJ2-5 | TRBV9 | NA | few | TGTGCCAGCAGCCCCGGGGCAGAACTCCAAGAGACCCAGTACTTC | CASSPGAELQETQYF
TRBJ2-1 | TRBV12-3/TRBV12-4 | NA | NA | TGTGCCAGCAGCCTCCTCCGGGGGAGAACAGAGCAGTTCTTC | CASSLLRGRTEQFF
TRBJ2-5 | TRBV25-1 | NA | NA | TGTGCCAGCAGTGTACGTGGGAAGGAGACCCAGTACTTC | CASSVRGKETQYF
TRBJ2-3 | TRBV27 | NA | NA | TGTGCCAGCACCACTCGCCGGGGGCAGGCAGATACGCAGTATTTT | CASTTRRGQADTQYF
TRBJ1-2 | TRBV3-1 | NA | NA | TGTGCCAGCACCGACGGGGGGGATGGCTACACCTTC | CASTDGGDGYTF
TRBJ1-1 | TRBV30 | NA | NA | TGTGCCTGGAGTGTAAGTACAGCCACTGAAGCTTTCTTT | CAWSVSTATEAFF
TRBJ1-1 | TRBV7-8 | NA | few | TGTGCCAGCAGCCCTTACGAGGTACCCACTGAAGCTTTCTTT | CASSPYEVPTEAFF
TRBJ1-6 | TRBV30 | TRBD1 | many | TGTGCCTGGGGGACAGGGCGTTCACCCCTCCACTTT | CAWGTGRSPLHF
TRBJ1-1 | TRBV28 | NA | many | TGTGCCAGCAGTTTAGGGGAGTTAACTGAAGCTTTCTTT | CASSLGELTEAFF
TRBJ2-2 | TRBV30 | NA | many | TGTGCCTGGAGCCGGGTGACCGGGGAGCTGTTTTTT | CAWSRVTGELFF
TRBJ2-1 | TRBV2 | TRBD2 | many | TGTGCCAGCAGACGGACTAGCGGCCGAAGTGAGCAGTTCTTC | CASRRTSGRSEQFF
TRBJ2-5 | TRBV3-1 | NA | few | TGTGCCAGCAGCCAAGGGCAGGGACTTATTTACTTC | CASSQGQGLIYF
TRBJ2-7 | TRBV29-1 | TRBD2 | few | TGCAGCGTTGGCCTCTCCCTGCCGCGAGGGACTACCTACTACGAGCAGTACTTC | CSVGLSLPRGTTYYEQYF
TRBJ2-1 | TRBV15 | NA | few | TGTGCCACCAGTTCACAGACCAATGAGCAGTTCTTC | CATSSQTNEQFF
TRBJ2-1 | TRBV3-1 | NA | once | TGTGCCAGCAGCCCTCCGACCAACGGTGAGCAGTTCTTC | CASSPPTNGEQFF
TRBJ1-1 | TRBV6-2/TRBV6-3 | NA | many | TGTGCCAGCAAGGAGACGACCACTGAAGCTTTCTTT | CASKETTTEAFF
TRBJ2-1 | TRBV19 | TRBD2 | NA | TGTGCCAGTAGTATAGAGGGCGGGAGCGAGCAGTTCTTC | CASSIEGGSEQFF
TRBJ2-7 | TRBV6-6 | NA | many | TGTGCCAGCAGTTACTCAGGGGGGAGGTCCTCCCTCTCGGGGGAGCAGTACTTC | CASSYSGGRSSLSGEQYF
TRBJ2-5 | TRBV6-1 | TRBD2 | few | TGTGCCAGCACCCTGGGGGGGACCCAAGAGACCCAGTACTTC | CASTLGGTQETQYF
TRBJ2-3 | TRBV2 | TRBD2 | many | TGTGCCAGCAGTGAAGCGCTGACGGGAGGGAAGCTGAATACGCAGTATTTT | CASSEALTGGKLNTQYF